The next 14 T cell receptor beta chains were all read from a single sample in a study of molecular identifiers for immune sequencing clone quantification. MiXCR, run by TCRdb on the PCR reads, gives a single entry per CDR3 protein. The sample shows around 320,000 distinct CDR3 sequences, about a quarter of them seen only once. The sample taken for sequencing was naive CD8+ T cells from blood, with Jurkat cell RNA spiked in. The sample's subset: FACS-sorted CD8+CD4-CCR7+CD45RA+ naive T cells. The source of these receptors is a human donor in good health. Some libraries in this study had Jurkat cell RNA spiked in.

At least ten counts were recorded for this clonotype. The chain carries TRBV12-3 or TRBV12-4 and TRBJ2-5; 10 bases map to TRBD1. After removal of 7 bases from V and 9 bases from J, the junction contained 11 bases not matched to a gene. The CDR3 contains 14 residues. The CDR3 is CASIPGQGPMAQYF. The DNA for the CDR3 is TGTGCCAGCATCCCGGGACAGGGGCCTATGGCCCAGTACTTC.

This clonotype was counted between two and nine times. This chain connects TRBV14 to TRBJ2-3, with TRBD1 identical over 11 bases. The CDR3 is 18 residues long. After removal of 1 base from V and 3 bases from J, the junction contained 9 bases not matched to a gene. Germline CDR1 reads SGHDN; CDR2 reads FVKESK. CDR3 amino acids: CASSQVYSGTGGTDTQYF. CDR3 DNA sequence: TGTGCCAGCAGCCAAGTGTATTCTGGGACAGGGGGAACAGATACGCAGTATTTT.

This clonotype was seen at least ten times. This chain uses TRBV20-1 with TRBJ1-1; D not certain. CDR1 and CDR2 (germline): DFQATT, SNEGSKA (reference sequence). Trimming cost V 0 bases and J 3 bases, with 8 bases left between them. The CDR3 consists of 13 residues. CDR3 nucleotide sequence: TGCAGTGCTAGAGATTTGGGGTACACTGAAGCTTTCTTT. It yields the protein CSARDLGYTEAFF.

The V gene is TRBV4-1, the J gene TRBJ2-2; the match to TRBD1 covers 10 bases. The germline V gene encodes CDR1 MGHRA and CDR2 YSYEKL. The length of the CDR3 is 16 residues. V gave up 2 bases and J gave up 6 bases; unmatched junction bases: 6. CDR3 nucleotides: TGCGCCAGCAGCCAAATGGGGACAGGGGTGTCCGGGGAGCTGTTTTTT. Its protein is CASSQMGTGVSGELFF.

The chain joins TRBV19 to TRBJ2-3; TRBD2 might be the D (5 bases). Trimming took 6 bases from V and 0 from J, leaving 16 bases between them. This CDR3 contains 16 residues. CDR1 and CDR2 (germline): LNHDA, SQIVND (reference sequence). CDR3 sequence (DNA): TGTGCCAGTAGGAGGGCCTCCCTACCGAGCACAGATACGCAGTATTTT. Protein sequence: CASRRASLPSTDTQYF.

Many counts were recorded for this clonotype. The J gene is TRBJ2-5, the V gene TRBV19; 9 bases align to TRBD2. Trimming removed 3 bases from V and 3 bases from J; junction bases left unmatched: 11. Germline CDR1 reads LNHDA; CDR2 reads SQIVND (reference sequence). The CDR3 covers 17 residues. The CDR3 DNA reads TGTGCCAGTAGTATGTACCCCCCGACTAGCGGAGAAGAGACCCAGTACTTC. The encoded protein is CASSMYPPTSGEETQYF.

This clonotype has only a few counts. The chain is built from TRBV27 and TRBJ2-7, with D possibly being TRBD1 (6 bases). The CDR3 is made up of 15 amino acids. In germline, CDR1 is MNHEY, CDR2 SMNVEV (reference sequence). V lost 5 bases and J lost 3, with 17 bases in between. The CDR3 DNA follows: TGTGCCAGCAGTCCGTCTACAGGGATGGGCTACGAGCAGTACTTC. Protein product: CASSPSTGMGYEQYF.

This clonotype was detected only once. The chain couples TRBV20-1 to TRBJ2-3; 8 nucleotides line up with TRBD2. The V gene's germline CDR1 is DFQATT and CDR2 SNEGSKA (reference sequence). V trimming: 1 base; J trimming: 4 bases; junction bases outside the gene matches: 7. The CDR3 contains 15 residues. DNA of the CDR3: TGCAGTGCTAGAGCTCCGCGGGAGGCCGCAGATACGCAGTATTTT. Encoded protein: CSARAPREAADTQYF.

This clonotype was counted ten times or more. This chain joins TRBV28 and TRBJ2-7; 10 nucleotides match TRBD1. The CDR3 extends over 14 amino acids. V dropped 5 bases and J dropped 6; count of bases not matched to a gene: 7. The V gene's germline CDR1 is MDHEN and CDR2 SYDVKM. The CDR3 DNA reads TGTGCCAGCAGTAGCCGACAGGGGGCTTTCGAGCAGTACTTC. Amino acid sequence: CASSSRQGAFEQYF.

Of note for this clonotype: A much bigger clone sits one base away, suggesting this may be a read error. The chain uses TRBV6-5 and TRBJ2-5, with D possibly being TRBD2 (6 bases). The length of the CDR3 is 17 residues. Germline V gene sequence: CDR1 MNHEY, CDR2 SVGAGI. Trimming stripped 9 bases from V and 0 bases from J, with 23 bases between. CDR3 amino acids: CASPRSPRRGYQETQYF. CDR3 DNA: TGTGCCAGTCCCCGATCGCCCCGACGGGGGTACCAAGAGACCCAGTACTTC.

This clonotype was counted only a few times. A junction end diverges from the germline sequence, so it may reflect a read error. This sequence joins TRBV12-3 or TRBV12-4 and TRBJ1-2, with 7 bases fitting TRBD1. This CDR3 region has 13 residues. CDR3: CASCFGTAYGYTF. The DNA for the CDR3 is TGTGCCAGCTGTTTCGGGACAGCCTATGGCTACACCTTC.

At least ten counts were recorded for this clonotype. This rearrangement joins TRBV12-3 or TRBV12-4 to TRBJ1-6; D unclear. This CDR3 contains 14 residues. Trimming left V 1 base short and J 7 bases short, with 8 bases between. The CDR3 spells CASSLVGENSPLHF. CDR3 DNA: TGTGCCAGCAGTTTAGTGGGAGAAAATTCACCCCTCCACTTT.

In its sample, this clonotype was seen a few times. J is TRBJ2-3 and V is TRBV6-5, with unresolved D. V lost 2 bases and J lost 8, with 20 bases in between. CDR3 size: 16 residues. Germline lookup yields CDR1 MNHEY and CDR2 SVGAGI. CDR3 protein: CASSYMSPRASGTQYF. The CDR3 DNA reads as TGTGCCAGCAGTTACATGTCCCCTCGTGCTTCAGGTACGCAGTATTTT.

This rearrangement joins TRBV30 to TRBJ2-1; TRBD1 agrees at 8 bases. Germline CDR1 reads GTSNPN; CDR2 reads SVGIG (reference sequence). This CDR3 is 13 amino acids long. For the CDR3, the DNA is TGTGCTTCCGGACAGGGATGCTACAATGAGCAGTTCTTC. Its protein is CASGQGCYNEQFF.